Below, 9 T cell receptor beta chains from the same sample are listed, as sequenced in a study of Ad26.COV2.S vaccination and SARS-CoV-2 variants. Treatment here: 15 to 20 received Ad26.COV2.S at low or high dose, single or two shots; about five received placebo; per-sample allocation not given. Sampling was done on day 63 after the first vaccine or placebo injection. This table comes from immunoSEQ multiplex PCR, and its TCRdb copy is limited to in-frame clones, with some not included. Here the sample spans 380,000 or so clones, around 89% being singletons. Sequencing used peripheral blood, obtained in a trial of Ad26.COV2.S vaccine versus placebo. These receptors came from a person aged 18 to 59 who received the Ad26.COV2.S COVID-19 vaccine or a placebo.

The chain carries TRBV5-1 and TRBJ2-7; TRBD2 agrees at 12 bases. CDR1 SGHRS and CDR2 YFSETQ come from the germline V gene. V shed 3 bases and J 6 bases; nucleotides not matched to a gene: 13. The CDR3 consists of 17 residues. CDR3 coding DNA: TGCGCCAGCAGCTCTACAGGGGGCGGGGGACTAGCGGGCGAGCAGTACTTC. It specifies CASSSTGGGGLAGEQYF.

The chain is built from TRBV11-1 and TRBJ2-1; 8 bases are a match to TRBD2. The CDR3 extends over 16 amino acids. The germline V gene encodes CDR1 SGHAT and CDR2 FQDESV (reference sequence). The trim removed 5 bases at V and 2 bases at J, leaving 8 bases unmatched. CDR3 bases: TGTGCCAGCAGCCTAAGGGGACTAGGGGCCTACAATGAGCAGTTCTTC. As protein: CASSLRGLGAYNEQFF.

The chain uses TRBV19 and TRBJ1-2; 7 positions agree with TRBD1. The V gene's germline CDR1 is LNHDA and CDR2 SQIVND (reference sequence). The V and J ends lost 7 bases and 4 bases, in that order; junction bases with no gene match: 6. The CDR3 has 13 residues. The DNA of the CDR3 is TGTGCCAGTAATGACAGGGAGAGCTATGGCTACACCTTC. Amino acids: CASNDRESYGYTF. Complete variable domain (other parts from reference TRBV19 and TRBJ1-2): DGGITQSPKYLFRKEGQNVTLSCEQNLNHDAMYWYRQDPGQGLRLIYYSQIVNDFQKGDIAEGYSVSREKKESFPLTVTSAQKNPTAFYLCASNDRESYGYTFGSGTRLTVV.

The J gene is TRBJ1-5, the V gene TRBV7-2; possible D gene TRBD1, 5 bases. The CDR3 length is 15 residues. V was cut by 3 bases and J by 5 bases, with 14 bases left in between. The V gene's germline CDR1 is SGHTA and CDR2 FQGNSA. DNA for the CDR3: TGTGCCAGCAGCTTCTCCCAGGGTTGGGATCAGCCCCAGCATTTT. It translates to CASSFSQGWDQPQHF.

This chain connects TRBV9 to TRBJ2-4, with unresolved D. Germline loops: CDR1 SGDLS, CDR2 YYNGEE. The germline V and J ends were trimmed by 4 bases and 7 bases, with 12 bases remaining between them. CDR3 length: 13 residues. The CDR3 nucleotides are TGTGCCAGCAGCCCATCTCCCGGGAACATTCAGTACTTC. Residues: CASSPSPGNIQYF.

The V gene is TRBV4-3, the J gene TRBJ2-7; 8 bases are shared with TRBD2. The junction had 7 bases not matched to a gene; V was cut back by 3 bases and J by 0 bases. The CDR3 totals 16 residues. Germline CDR1 and CDR2: LGHNA and YSLEER. The DNA of the CDR3 is TGCGCCAGCAGCCAGGGTAGCGGGGTGAGCTCCTACGAGCAGTACTTC. Its translation: CASSQGSGVSSYEQYF.

The J gene is TRBJ1-5, the V gene TRBV28, with D unresolved. In germline, CDR1 is MDHEN, CDR2 SYDVKM. The CDR3 is 13 residues long. The germline V and J ends were trimmed by 2 bases and 11 bases, with 13 bases remaining between them. The CDR3 loop is CASSLRRVWSQHF. CDR3 in DNA: TGTGCCAGCAGTTTAAGACGGGTTTGGTCCCAGCATTTT.

This clone was recorded once. The chain recombines TRBV7-3 with TRBJ2-7, with D possibly TRBD1 on 6 matching bases. Germline CDR1 SGHTA, CDR2 FQGTGA. V was pared by 6 bases and J by 5 bases, with 8 bases between. This CDR3 is 11 amino acids long. This CDR3 reads CASSSGDEQYF. In nucleotides, the CDR3 is TGTGCCAGCAGTTCAGGGGACGAGCAGTACTTC.

The chain couples TRBV21-1 to TRBJ2-1; TRBD1, the D gene given by the table, was not confirmed from the DNA. TRBV21-1 constitutes a pseudogene. This CDR3 is built from 15 residues. CDR3 residues: CASSKRQGLSNEQFF. CDR3 nucleotides: TGTGCCAGCAGCAAAAGGCAGGGGCTATCCAATGAGCAGTTCTTC.